This T cell receptor (beta chain) was obtained from a study of shared clonotypes between healthy human individuals. In the study overall: Each donor's CD8 memory used one plate, CD8 naive two, each CD4 subset three.

V lost 0 bases to trimming and J lost 7 bases, with 15 bases between them. This CDR3 is 15 amino acids long. CDR1 MNHEY and CDR2 SVGAGI come from the germline V gene. Per the original data handling: Junction-only immunoSEQ sequences carried no quality scores, so filtering differed. Clones were read by immunoSEQ multiplex PCR, and TCRdb kept only the in-frame ones, dropping some. The V and J calls and clone size come from that table; D and trimming were worked out from the DNA. The sample holds about 2.4 million clones, more than 85% seen once. The V gene is TRBV6-5, the J gene TRBJ1-2; D gene ambiguous. The sequenced material came from naive CD4+ T cells from PBMCs. Sample subset: CD45RA+ positively selected. The receptor was isolated from a man aged 18 to 30 in good health. Some clones in this sample may be carry-over from other donors' samples. The CDR3: CASSYSSLGSSGYTF. DNA for the CDR3: TGTGCCAGCAGTTACTCGAGTCTGGGGAGTTCTGGCTACACCTTC.